Below, 31 T cell receptor beta chains from the same sample are listed, as sequenced in a study of blood T cell repertoires in COVID-19. Sequencing was performed with immunoSEQ multiplex PCR; in TCRdb, only in-frame clones are kept and a portion is missing. Of about 150,000 clones detected, approximately 80% appear once; the ten largest clones hold around 9.8%. Sequenced: peripheral blood. The receptors originated from a woman aged 45-65 years with acute or convalescent COVID-19.

The rearrangement joins TRBV28 to TRBJ1-6; 9 nucleotides align to TRBD1. The V and J ends lost 3 bases and 7 bases, in that order; junction bases with no gene match: 4. The CDR3 loop spans 15 amino acids. Germline V CDR1 and CDR2: MDHEN, SYDVKM. CDR3: CASSLGGTGNSPLHF. The CDR3 DNA reads as TGTGCCAGCAGTTTGGGTGGGACAGGGAATTCACCCCTCCACTTT.

The gene calls are TRBV5-1 and TRBJ2-3; TRBD2 aligns across 10 bases. Unmatched junction bases numbered 12, after V lost 4 bases and J lost 1 base. This CDR3 is built from 18 residues. Germline CDR1 and CDR2: SGHRS and YFSETQ. The CDR3 spells CASSTTSGWVFGTDTQYF. The CDR3 DNA reads as TGCGCCAGCAGCACGACTAGCGGGTGGGTTTTCGGCACAGATACGCAGTATTTT. Drawing the rest from reference TRBV5-1 and TRBJ2-3, the complete variable domain is KAGVTQTPRYLIKTRGQQVTLSCSPISGHRSVSWYQQTPGQGLQFLFEYFSETQRNKGNFPGRFSGRQFSNSRSEMNVSTLELGDSALYLCASSTTSGWVFGTDTQYFGPGTRLTVL.

This rearrangement joins TRBV7-2 to TRBJ2-6; 7 nucleotides align to TRBD1. Germline V gene data show CDR1 as SGHTA and CDR2 as FQGNSA. Germline trimming cut 4 bases from V and 0 bases from J; bases unmatched to any gene: 6. CDR3 length: 17 residues. The CDR3 DNA reads TGTGCCAGCAGCTCACGGGACAGTAGCTCTGGGGCCAACGTCCTGACTTTC. Translating gives CASSSRDSSSGANVLTF. Combining the CDR3 with reference TRBV7-2 and TRBJ2-6 gives the whole variable domain GAGVSQSPSNKVTEKGKDVELRCDPISGHTALYWYRQSLGQGLEFLIYFQGNSAPDKSGLPSDRFSAERTGGSVSTLTIQRTQQEDSAVYLCASSSRDSSSGANVLTFGAGSRLTVL.

The chain carries TRBV4-1 and TRBJ1-5, with D unresolved. Germline CDR1 reads MGHRA; CDR2 reads YSYEKL. V was clipped by 1 base and J by 3 bases, with 10 bases between them. The CDR3 sequence is 15 residues long. The CDR3 sequence is CASSQGISINQPQHF. CDR3 in DNA: TGCGCCAGCAGCCAAGGAATCAGTATCAATCAGCCCCAGCATTTT.

The chain couples TRBV5-1 to TRBJ1-5; 12 nucleotides agree with TRBD1. The CDR3 length is 17 residues. Germline-derived CDR1 and CDR2 are SGHRS and YFSETQ. The trim removed 4 bases at V and 5 bases at J, leaving 10 bases unmatched. CDR3 nucleotide sequence: TGCGCCAGCAGCCCCGGGACAGGGGGCGCCGGGGATCAGCCCCAGCATTTT. Its protein is CASSPGTGGAGDQPQHF.

This clone has more than one count but fewer than ten. The chain combines TRBV4-2 with TRBJ2-7, with 11 nucleotides matching TRBD2. The CDR3 has 15 amino acids. Unmatched junction bases numbered 9, after V lost 5 bases and J lost 6 bases. CDR1 and CDR2 from the germline V gene are LGHNA and YNFKEQ. CDR3 amino acids: CASSMTIAGGSEQYF. DNA for the CDR3: TGTGCCAGCAGCATGACTATAGCGGGAGGGTCCGAGCAGTACTTC.

J is TRBJ2-2 and V is TRBV19; 7 positions match TRBD1. Germline V gene data show CDR1 as LNHDA and CDR2 as SQIVND (reference sequence). CDR3 length: 14 residues. Germline trimming cut 10 bases from V and 2 bases from J; bases unmatched to any gene: 7. In DNA form, the CDR3 reads TGTGCCACCCTAAGACAGGGAAACACCGGGGAGCTGTTTTTT. It specifies CATLRQGNTGELFF.

This clone was counted between two and nine times. The chain employs TRBV20-1 and TRBJ1-6; D perhaps matches TRBD1 (5 bases). This CDR3 is built from 14 residues. V dropped 6 bases and J dropped 10 bases, with 19 bases sitting between them. Germline V lookup: CDR1 DFQATT, CDR2 SNEGSKA (reference sequence). The CDR3 spells CSASTGGQESPLHF. The CDR3 nucleotides read TGCAGTGCCAGTACCGGGGGTCAAGAGTCACCCCTCCACTTT.

This rearrangement joins TRBV7-2 to TRBJ1-3; D remains unclear. Germline V gene data show CDR1 as SGHTA and CDR2 as FQGNSA. The ends were cut back, 2 bases at V and 0 bases at J, with 5 bases in the middle. The CDR3 runs to 14 residues. The CDR3 nucleotides read TGTGCCAGCAGCTTACTCCGCTCTGGAAACACCATATATTTT. As protein: CASSLLRSGNTIYF.

Only one count was recorded for this clone. This chain uses TRBV4-2 with TRBJ2-1; TRBD2 aligns across 9 bases. This CDR3 contains 15 residues. Trimming at V came to 3 bases and at J to 2 bases, leaving 2 bases not matched to a gene. Per germline, CDR1 LGHNA and CDR2 YNFKEQ. The DNA for the CDR3 is TGTGCCAGCAGCCAGGGGACTAGCCCCTACAATGAGCAGTTCTTC. Translation gives CASSQGTSPYNEQFF.

The chain recombines TRBV6-5 with TRBJ2-7; TRBD2 matches 8 bases. Trimming removed 2 bases from V and 2 bases from J; junction bases left unmatched: 5. Germline V gene sequence: CDR1 MNHEY, CDR2 SVGAGI. The CDR3 runs to 15 residues. The CDR3 is CASSYRAGETYEQYF. In nucleotides, the CDR3 is TGTGCCAGCAGTTACCGAGCGGGAGAGACCTACGAGCAGTACTTC.

The chain uses TRBV5-1 and TRBJ1-1, with D unresolved. The germline gives CDR1 SGHRS, CDR2 YFSETQ. The CDR3 runs 15 residues. The V and J ends lost 0 bases and 4 bases respectively, with 13 bases between them. The CDR3, as DNA: TGCGCCAGCAGCTTGGAGATCGGCCGAGGCACTGAAGCTTTCTTT. It translates to CASSLEIGRGTEAFF. The full variable domain, its missing parts supplied by reference TRBV5-1 and TRBJ1-1, is KAGVTQTPRYLIKTRGQQVTLSCSPISGHRSVSWYQQTPGQGLQFLFEYFSETQRNKGNFPGRFSGRQFSNSRSEMNVSTLELGDSALYLCASSLEIGRGTEAFFGQGTRLTVV.

This chain connects TRBV4-1 to TRBJ1-4; D not certain. Trimming took off 3 bases at V and 8 bases at J, with 16 bases between the two ends. The CDR3 runs to 15 residues. The germline gives CDR1 MGHRA, CDR2 YSYEKL. The CDR3 spells CASSQPTGLREKLFF. Here the CDR3 DNA reads TGCGCCAGCAGCCAGCCCACGGGGTTACGCGAAAAACTGTTTTTT.

The chain has TRBV7-2 and TRBJ2-3; D is undetermined. Between the trimmed V and J ends, which lost 1 base and 6 bases, there was a span of 8 bases. There are 13 residues in the CDR3. Germline V gene sequence: CDR1 SGHTA, CDR2 FQGNSA. For the CDR3, the DNA is TGTGCCAGCAGCTTAGAGGTCGGGGATACGCAGTATTTT. Protein sequence: CASSLEVGDTQYF.

The J gene is TRBJ1-3, the V gene TRBV5-4; D is undetermined. The CDR3 is 16 amino acids. Germline CDR1 reads SGHNT; CDR2 reads YYREEE (reference sequence). Trimming shortened V by 0 bases and J by 0 bases, and 10 bases separated the two germline ends. For the CDR3, the DNA is TGTGCCAGCAGCTTGGGTGACACCCTCTCTGGAAACACCATATATTTT. It is translated as CASSLGDTLSGNTIYF.

This chain uses TRBV4-1 with TRBJ1-1; the match to TRBD1 covers 8 bases. Trimming cost V 7 bases and J 0 bases; bases outside gene matches: 7. The CDR3 is 15 residues long. In germline, CDR1 is MGHRA, CDR2 YSYEKL. The CDR3 coding sequence is TGCGCCAGCACAACGCAGGGGGCCTTGAACACTGAAGCTTTCTTT. Translating it yields CASTTQGALNTEAFF.

This chain links TRBV4-2 with TRBJ2-3, with 9 bases fitting TRBD2. The germline gives CDR1 LGHNA, CDR2 YNFKEQ. This CDR3 has 19 residues. Unmatched junction bases numbered 17, after V lost 1 base and J lost 6 bases. DNA for the CDR3: TGTGCCAGCAGCCAAGGACTCGCGGGGGGGCCGGGGCAGGGGGATACGCAGTATTTT. As protein: CASSQGLAGGPGQGDTQYF.

This clone is a singleton in its sample. CDR3: CASSLKSSGGAWADTQYF. CDR3 bases: TGCGCCAGCAGCTTGAAGTCTAGCGGGGGGGCGTGGGCAGATACGCAGTATTTT. This rearrangement joins TRBV5-1 to TRBJ2-3, with 12 bases identical to TRBD2. The V and J ends lost 1 base and 4 bases, in that order; junction bases with no gene match: 10. The CDR3 totals 18 residues. Germline V gives CDR1 SGHRS, CDR2 YFSETQ.

Worth noting for this clone: An end of the junction does not agree with germline; a read error may underlie this. The genes are TRBV28 and TRBJ2-5; D is uncertain. CDR1 and CDR2 from the germline V gene are MDHEN and SYDVKM. The length of the CDR3 is 12 residues. DNA of the CDR3: TGTACCAGCAGTTTAGTTGCGAAGACCCAGTACTTC. Encoded protein: CTSSLVAKTQYF.

J is TRBJ2-7 and V is TRBV6-2 or TRBV6-3; D unresolved. The germline V gene has CDR1 MNHEY and CDR2 SVGEGT. The germline V and J ends were trimmed by 4 bases and 0 bases, with 13 bases remaining between them. The CDR3 sequence is 15 residues long. The DNA for the CDR3 is TGTGCCAGCAGTTTGAGATCTACGAGCTCCTACGAGCAGTACTTC. Protein product: CASSLRSTSSYEQYF.

The gene calls are TRBV15 and TRBJ1-1; possible D gene TRBD1, 6 bases. The V gene's germline CDR1 is LNHNV and CDR2 YYDKDF (reference sequence). Between the trimmed V and J ends, which lost 3 bases and 5 bases, there was a span of 13 bases. This CDR3 comprises 14 residues. As DNA, the CDR3 is TGTGCCACCAGCAGTCGGACAGCGGGGACTGAAGCTTTCTTT. Translated, it gives CATSSRTAGTEAFF.

This clone has a handful of counts. This rearrangement joins TRBV7-3 to TRBJ1-1; 7 nucleotides match TRBD1. The CDR3 is 14 residues long. The J segment lost 5 bases and the V segment lost 5 bases, leaving 8 bases of the junction unmatched. Germline values: CDR1 SGHTA, CDR2 FQGTGA. Here the CDR3 DNA reads TGTGCCAGCAGCCCCGGGACAGTCGGGACTGAAGCTTTCTTT. Amino acid sequence: CASSPGTVGTEAFF.

The V gene is TRBV7-2, the J gene TRBJ2-5, with D hard to call. V was shortened by 4 bases and J by 0 bases, with 6 bases between the two germline ends. The CDR3 spans 13 residues. Germline loops: CDR1 SGHTA, CDR2 FQGNSA. CDR3 nucleotides: TGTGCCAGCAGCTCCCGTCACCAAGAGACCCAGTACTTC. Its translation is CASSSRHQETQYF. The full variable domain, rest sourced from reference TRBV7-2 and TRBJ2-5, is GAGVSQSPSNKVTEKGKDVELRCDPISGHTALYWYRQSLGQGLEFLIYFQGNSAPDKSGLPSDRFSAERTGGSVSTLTIQRTQQEDSAVYLCASSSRHQETQYFGPGTRLLVL.

The chain has TRBV15 and TRBJ2-7, with a tentative D call TRBD2 (5 bases). Trimming stripped 0 bases from V and 4 bases from J, with 13 bases between. Per the germline V gene, CDR1 is LNHNV and CDR2 is YYDKDF (reference sequence). The CDR3 covers 15 residues. CDR3 region: CATSRDHPGGYEQYF. CDR3 nucleotide sequence: TGTGCCACCAGCAGAGATCACCCCGGAGGATACGAGCAGTACTTC.

This chain joins TRBV18 and TRBJ2-5; 9 positions match TRBD2. The J segment lost 0 bases and the V segment lost 6 bases, leaving 11 bases of the junction unmatched. The CDR3 is 17 residues long. The germline CDR1 and CDR2 sequences are KGHSH and LQKENI. CDR3 protein: CASSPRRPSGDQETQYF. Written as DNA, the CDR3 is TGTGCCAGCTCCCCGAGGAGGCCTAGCGGGGACCAAGAGACCCAGTACTTC.

This chain connects TRBV7-9 to TRBJ2-5, with 10 nucleotides matching TRBD1. The CDR3 length is 15 residues. The germline gives CDR1 SEHNR, CDR2 FQNEAQ (reference sequence). With V trimmed by 3 bases and J by 10 bases, 11 bases remained unmatched. The CDR3 DNA reads TGTGCCAGCAGCTTGGCGACAGGGGGCGGTAAGGTCCAGTACTTC. Translation: CASSLATGGGKVQYF.

This rearrangement joins TRBV2 to TRBJ2-5; D may be TRBD1 (7 bases). The germline V gene encodes CDR1 SNHLY and CDR2 FYNNEI. V was trimmed by 0 bases and J by 5 bases, leaving 13 bases between them. The CDR3 is made up of 15 amino acids. In DNA, the CDR3 is TGTGCCAGCAGTGAAGCGCCGGCAGGGGGGGAGACCCAGTACTTC. It yields the protein CASSEAPAGGETQYF.

The chain couples TRBV9 to TRBJ2-1; 7 bases are shared with TRBD2. The CDR3 is 15 amino acids. Germline V gene sequence: CDR1 SGDLS, CDR2 YYNGEE. The trim removed 4 bases at V and 7 bases at J, leaving 11 bases unmatched. In nucleotides, the CDR3 is TGTGCCAGCAGCCGTACTAGCGCAACTTCAAATGAGCAGTTCTTC. It translates to CASSRTSATSNEQFF. Combining the CDR3 with reference TRBV9 and TRBJ2-1 gives the whole variable domain DSGVTQTPKHLITATGQRVTLRCSPRSGDLSVYWYQQSLDQGLQFLIQYYNGEERAKGNILERFSAQQFPDLHSELNLSSLELGDSALYFCASSRTSATSNEQFFGPGTRLTVL.

The genes are TRBV9 and TRBJ1-1, with D unresolved. From germline, CDR1 is SGDLS and CDR2 YYNGEE. The CDR3 is made up of 14 amino acids. V was clipped by 0 bases and J by 6 bases, with 12 bases between them. DNA for the CDR3: TGTGCCAGCAGCGTAGCTTGGGGAGGTGCTGAAGCTTTCTTT. Its protein is CASSVAWGGAEAFF.

The rearrangement joins TRBV7-2 to TRBJ2-1, with D perhaps matching TRBD2 (9 bases). Germline V gives CDR1 SGHTA, CDR2 FQGNSA. The germline V and J ends were trimmed by 4 bases and 9 bases, with 19 bases remaining between them. CDR3 length: 15 residues. The CDR3 coding sequence is TGTGCCAGCAGCTCCGGACAGGGACTAGCTGGTGAGCAGTTCTTC. Residues: CASSSGQGLAGEQFF.

The gene calls are TRBV7-3 and TRBJ1-5; weak D call: TRBD1 (5 bases). Germline V CDR1 and CDR2: SGHTA, FQGTGA. This CDR3 is built from 13 residues. Trimming removed 6 bases at V and 10 bases at J, with 16 bases between. CDR3 nucleotides: TGTGCCAGCAGTCCAGGGAAATATTCTCCCCAGCATTTT. Translation: CASSPGKYSPQHF.